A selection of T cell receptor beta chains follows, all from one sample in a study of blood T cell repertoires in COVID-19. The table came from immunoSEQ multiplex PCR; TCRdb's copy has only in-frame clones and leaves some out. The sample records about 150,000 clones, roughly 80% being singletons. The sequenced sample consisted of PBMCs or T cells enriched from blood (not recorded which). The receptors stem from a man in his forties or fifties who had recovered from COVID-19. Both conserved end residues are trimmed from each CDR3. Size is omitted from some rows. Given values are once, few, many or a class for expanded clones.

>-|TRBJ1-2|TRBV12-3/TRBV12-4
ASSRSGGYGYT
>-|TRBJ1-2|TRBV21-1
ASSKPPASRGYT
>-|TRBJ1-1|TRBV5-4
ASSLAKGQYAEAF
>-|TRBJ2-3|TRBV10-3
AISSGLVDTQY
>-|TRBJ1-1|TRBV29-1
SVGGQGPTEAF
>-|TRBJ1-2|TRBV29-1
SVRTPRNYGYT
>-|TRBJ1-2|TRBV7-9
ASSPSTGSFYGYT
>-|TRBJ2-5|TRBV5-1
ASSLLSGGNQETQY
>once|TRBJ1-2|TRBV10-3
ATSPPRGTPGNYGYT
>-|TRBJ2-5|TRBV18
ASSRDTQETQY
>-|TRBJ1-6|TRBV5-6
ASSLGSVPGSPLH
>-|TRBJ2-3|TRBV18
ASSGTVGVTDTQY
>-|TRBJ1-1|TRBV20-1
SASQSGRTEAF
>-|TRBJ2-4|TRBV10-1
PSRRGGAKNIQY
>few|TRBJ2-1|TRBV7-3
ASSTSGGVIYNEQF
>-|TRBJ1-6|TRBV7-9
ASARTSGSSPLH
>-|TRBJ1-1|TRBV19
ASSIGDRGSTEAF
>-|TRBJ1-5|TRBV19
ASSGGGTRQPQH
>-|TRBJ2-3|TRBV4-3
ASSQGTSGGISTDTQY
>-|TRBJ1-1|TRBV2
ASSEQRANTEAF
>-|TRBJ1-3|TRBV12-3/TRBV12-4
ASSLRANTIY
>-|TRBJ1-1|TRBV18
ASSPGQGNTEAF